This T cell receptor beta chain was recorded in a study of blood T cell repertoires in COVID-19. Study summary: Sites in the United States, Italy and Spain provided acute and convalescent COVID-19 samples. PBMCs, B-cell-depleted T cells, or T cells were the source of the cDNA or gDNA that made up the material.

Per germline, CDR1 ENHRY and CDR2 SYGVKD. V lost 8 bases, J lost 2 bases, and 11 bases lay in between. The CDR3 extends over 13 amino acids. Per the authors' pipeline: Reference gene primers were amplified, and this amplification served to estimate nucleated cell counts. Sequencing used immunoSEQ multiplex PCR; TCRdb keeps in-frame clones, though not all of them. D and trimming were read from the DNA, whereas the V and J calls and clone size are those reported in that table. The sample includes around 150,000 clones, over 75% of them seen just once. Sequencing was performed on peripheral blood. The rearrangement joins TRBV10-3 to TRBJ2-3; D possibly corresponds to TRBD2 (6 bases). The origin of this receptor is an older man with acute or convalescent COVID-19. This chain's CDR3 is CAIGDWTTDTQYF. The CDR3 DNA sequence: TGTGCCATCGGGGACTGGACCACAGATACGCAGTATTTT.